These 7 T cell receptor beta chains were all obtained from the same sample, sequenced in a study of T cell changes during pregnancy in multiple sclerosis. Some clones are missing from TCRdb's copy, which holds only in-frame ones; the method was immunoSEQ multiplex PCR. This sample has roughly 36,000 clones, with roughly nine tenths found just once. Material: CD8+ T cells from peripheral blood mononuclear cells, obtained in the second trimester of pregnancy. Source of these receptors: a female donor with multiple sclerosis, enrolled in a pregnancy study.

This clone counts as medium-sized. The V call is TRBV27, the J call TRBJ2-1; no clear D. CDR1 is MNHEY and CDR2 is SMNVEV in the germline V gene (reference sequence). V gave up 2 bases and J gave up 0 bases, with 5 bases separating them. The CDR3 is made up of 14 amino acids. The DNA for the CDR3 is TGTGCCAGCAGTTTAATGAGCTCCTACAATGAGCAGTTCTTC. Translating gives CASSLMSSYNEQFF.

The chain recombines TRBV7-6 with TRBJ2-3; TRBD2 aligns across 9 bases. Germline trimming cut 1 base from V and 4 bases from J; bases unmatched to any gene: 3. Germline lookup yields CDR1 SGHVS and CDR2 FNYEAQ. The CDR3 covers 15 residues. The CDR3: CASSLGSGSADTQYF. The DNA of the CDR3 is TGTGCCAGCAGCTTAGGTAGCGGGAGCGCAGATACGCAGTATTTT.

The chain joins TRBV5-6 to TRBJ2-3; tentatively, D is TRBD1 (7 bases). The CDR3 contains 15 residues. CDR1 and CDR2 from the germline V gene are SGHDT and YYEEEE. The V gene lost 0 bases and the J gene lost 3 bases, with 11 bases spanning the gap. The chain's CDR3 is CASSLVAGGTDTQYF. The CDR3, as DNA: TGTGCCAGCAGCTTGGTGGCAGGGGGGACAGATACGCAGTATTTT.

The rearrangement uses TRBV7-2 and TRBJ2-2; the D gene is possibly TRBD1 (6 bases). Trimming removed 5 bases from V and 0 bases from J, with 10 bases in between. The CDR3 loop spans 15 amino acids. Germline V gene data show CDR1 as SGHTA and CDR2 as FQGNSA. In nucleotides, the CDR3 is TGTGCCAGCAGCCCTCAGGGGTCGAACACCGGGGAGCTGTTTTTT. The encoded protein is CASSPQGSNTGELFF.

The V and J genes are TRBV5-5 and TRBJ1-2; possibly TRBD1 for D (6 bases). The CDR3 extends over 12 amino acids. CDR1 SGHKS and CDR2 YYEKEE come from the germline V gene (reference sequence). The ends were cut back, 4 bases at V and 4 bases at J, with 8 bases in the middle. This chain's CDR3 is CASSTDSYGYTF. DNA of the CDR3: TGTGCCAGCAGCACGGACAGCTATGGCTACACCTTC.

This rearrangement joins TRBV12-5 to TRBJ2-1; unclear D gene. The V gene's germline CDR1 is LGHNT and CDR2 FRNRAP. The V and J ends lost 5 bases and 8 bases respectively, with 7 bases between them. This CDR3 is built from 11 residues. The CDR3 bases are TGTGCTAGTGGTGAAGAGGATGAGCAGTTCTTC. It specifies CASGEEDEQFF.

The chain couples TRBV5-4 to TRBJ2-3; perhaps TRBD2 as D (6 bases). Trimming removed 1 base from V and 3 bases from J, with 12 bases in between. Looked up from germline, CDR1 is SGHNT and CDR2 is YYREEE (reference sequence). The CDR3 extends over 15 amino acids. The CDR3 DNA is TGTGCCAGCAGCTTGTTTGGGGAGGAGACAGATACGCAGTATTTT. It encodes CASSLFGEETDTQYF.